This section outlines one TCR beta chain sequence together with its context. Its antigen is undetermined. The PCR made use of 60 Vbeta and 13 Jbeta primers. TCRdb's copy holds only in-frame clones and misses some; the assay was immunoSEQ multiplex PCR. Counted here are 200,000 to 300,000 clones, almost 85% occurring once; the ten biggest clones make up 2%. The data derive from a study of cytomegalovirus exposure and HLA in healthy donors. Whole-study findings and limits: In a later analysis, specific HLA alleles were associated with around 17,000 TCR beta sequences at a 0.05 false discovery rate. Solely CMV serostatus was available to characterize immune exposure. Follow-up analysis later connected one missense variant in DCLRE1C with trimming of TCR beta V- and J-genes. TRBV6-2, TRBV6-3 and some other V segments were excluded as indistinguishable.

This CDR3 comprises 14 residues. V was cut by 2 bases and J by 3 bases, with 11 bases left in between. In germline, CDR1 is MNHEY, CDR2 SVGAGI. This sequence joins TRBV6-5 and TRBJ2-7, with a possible D match to TRBD1 (6 bases). Sequenced input: PBMCs. This sequence originates from a woman aged 40 to 49 in good health and CMV-seropositive. CDR3 loop: CASSYLGQIYEQYF. DNA of the CDR3: TGTGCCAGCAGTTACCTAGGACAGATCTACGAGCAGTACTTC.